There are many counts of the clone carrying this T cell receptor (beta chain). No antigen is known for it. Amplicons of TCR beta CDR3 were generated from genomic DNA by two-round multiplex PCR. First-round PCR, the initial amplification, used primers specific to each TRBV and TRBJ gene. TCRdb recomputed calls from the multiplex PCR reads with MiXCR, one row per CDR3 protein. The sample shows about 13,000 distinct CDR3 sequences, less than 55% of them seen only once. This record comes from a study of prognosis after radiotherapy for stage I lung cancer. Turning to the study itself: Stage I non-small cell lung cancer patients were enrolled from early 2018 to early 2019. Concurrent therapy with stereotactic body radiotherapy was received by no patient. Study-wide findings and caveats: Post-therapy Shannon entropy was lower in patients developing distant metastases following stereotactic body radiation therapy.

There are 15 residues in the CDR3. Per germline, CDR1 DFQATT and CDR2 SNEGSKA (reference sequence). Between the trimmed V and J ends, which lost 6 bases and 2 bases, there was a span of 18 bases. This TCR came from a donor aged 50 or older with non-small cell lung cancer. The gene calls are TRBV20-1 and TRBJ2-3; the D gene is possibly TRBD2 (6 bases). Sequences were derived from PBMCs, sampled before or after stereotactic body radiation therapy (not recorded which). In nucleotides, the CDR3 is TGCAGTGCCACGGGGACTCATGGCCCCACAGATACGCAGTATTTT. Its protein product is CSATGTHGPTDTQYF.